The 11 T cell receptor beta chains given below trace back to one sample, sequenced in a study of blood T cell repertoires in COVID-19. Measured with immunoSEQ multiplex PCR; TCRdb has only the in-frame clones, and not every one. This table holds about 210,000 clones, 80% to 90% found once. Sequencing input: peripheral blood. The receptors were sampled from a woman in her 70s with acute or convalescent COVID-19.

The chain links TRBV10-3 to TRBJ1-5; D not resolved. In germline, CDR1 is ENHRY, CDR2 SYGVKD. The CDR3 sequence is 15 residues long. The V and J ends lost 5 bases and 2 bases respectively, with 13 bases between them. The CDR3 here is CAISTGPPRNQPQHF. The CDR3 DNA follows: TGTGCCATCAGTACTGGGCCGCCTCGCAATCAGCCCCAGCATTTT.

The chain employs TRBV7-9 and TRBJ2-7; a weak D match, TRBD1 (6 bases). Germline assignment: CDR1 SEHNR and CDR2 FQNEAQ (reference sequence). V lost 5 bases, J lost 13 bases, and 21 bases lay in between. The CDR3 totals 13 residues. The CDR3 bases are TGTGCCAGCAGCATCCTCGGGATAGGGGGTATCTACTTC. It yields the protein CASSILGIGGIYF.

V usage is TRBV11-2 and J usage is TRBJ1-2; D uncertain. V dropped 1 base and J dropped 6 bases, with 12 bases sitting between them. The CDR3 has 14 amino acids. Germline values: CDR1 SGHAT, CDR2 FQNNGV. The CDR3 region is CASSLAPWRDGYTF. The CDR3 region has the DNA TGTGCCAGCAGCTTAGCCCCCTGGAGGGATGGCTACACCTTC.

The chain combines TRBV9 with TRBJ1-4, with a possible D match to TRBD1 (6 bases). The germline gives CDR1 SGDLS, CDR2 YYNGEE. Trimming cost V 0 bases and J 3 bases, with 6 bases left between them. The CDR3 consists of 14 residues. This CDR3 reads CASSVGGPNEKLFF. As DNA, the CDR3 is TGTGCCAGCAGCGTAGGGGGGCCTAATGAAAAACTGTTTTTT.

The chain has TRBV7-9 and TRBJ2-1; D might be TRBD2 (6 bases). V was trimmed by 5 bases and J by 11 bases, leaving 16 bases between them. CDR1 and CDR2 (germline): SEHNR, FQNEAQ (reference sequence). CDR3 size: 13 residues. CDR3 bases: TGTGCCAGCAGCGGGGTAGCGGTCAGACAGCAGTTCTTC. Its protein is CASSGVAVRQQFF.

The V and J genes are TRBV7-6 and TRBJ2-1; maybe TRBD1 (6 bases). Germline V gene sequence: CDR1 SGHVS, CDR2 FNYEAQ. Trimming shortened V by 5 bases and J by 5 bases, and 16 bases separated the two germline ends. This CDR3 has 15 residues. The CDR3 DNA sequence: TGTGCCAGCAGCAATACCGGGGCAGGGGACAATGAGCAGTTCTTC. It yields the protein CASSNTGAGDNEQFF.

This CDR3 reads CSASRGTSTDTQYF. The CDR3 DNA reads TGCAGTGCTAGTCGCGGGACTAGCACAGATACGCAGTATTTT. The V call is TRBV20-1, the J call TRBJ2-3, with TRBD2 as a possible D gene (6 bases). Per the germline V gene, CDR1 is DFQATT and CDR2 is SNEGSKA (reference sequence). Trimming cost V 3 bases and J 0 bases, with 10 bases left between them. The CDR3 is made up of 14 amino acids.

V and J are TRBV6-5 and TRBJ1-1, with no clear D. Germline values: CDR1 MNHEY, CDR2 SVGAGI. This CDR3 is 13 amino acids long. The V end was cut by 4 bases, the J end by 1 base, with 7 bases between. As DNA, the CDR3 is TGTGCCAGCAGTTTGAACGGGAACACTGAAGCTTTCTTT. As protein: CASSLNGNTEAFF.

The chain recombines TRBV3-1 (or the pseudogene TRBV3-2) with TRBJ1-1, with a possible D match to TRBD1 (6 bases). Trimming shortened V by 2 bases and J by 5 bases, and 12 bases separated the two germline ends. The CDR3 contains 14 residues. The germline V gene has CDR1 LGHDT and CDR2 YNNKEL (reference sequence). CDR3 sequence (DNA): TGTGCCAGCAGCCAACAGGGGATAGCAACTGAAGCTTTCTTT. Translation gives CASSQQGIATEAFF.

This clone was counted a single time. The chain is built from TRBV10-3 and TRBJ1-5, with TRBD1 as a possible D gene (6 bases). The CDR3 covers 15 residues. V lost 4 bases to trimming and J lost 4 bases, with 14 bases between them. The germline V gene has CDR1 ENHRY and CDR2 SYGVKD. Here the CDR3 reads CAISGTGRENQPQHF. CDR3 sequence (DNA): TGTGCCATCAGTGGAACAGGGAGGGAGAATCAGCCCCAGCATTTT.

The rearrangement uses TRBV20-1 and TRBJ2-3, with unresolved D. V was trimmed by 3 bases and J by 1 base, leaving 8 bases between them. The germline CDR1 and CDR2 sequences are DFQATT and SNEGSKA (reference sequence). CDR3 size: 13 residues. The CDR3 region has the DNA TGCAGTGCTAGTACGGTAGGCACAGATACGCAGTATTTT. Its protein is CSASTVGTDTQYF.